These 9 T cell receptor beta chains came from one sample sequenced in a study of breast tumors, draining lymph nodes, adjacent tissues. TCRdb processed the multiplex PCR reads anew with MiXCR; each CDR3 protein has one entry. The sample lists several thousand distinct CDR3 sequences, under 50% seen once, with 13% to 15% in the top ten. The source material was tumor-adjacent breast tissue. These receptors originate from a female donor with breast cancer. Some clones in this sample may be carry-over from other donors' samples.

CDR3 nucleotides: TGCGCCAGCAGCTTGGGGGTTGGCAGCTCCTACGAGCAGTACTTC. Protein: CASSLGVGSSYEQYF. This sequence joins TRBV5-1 and TRBJ2-7, with D unresolved. Trimming stripped 0 bases from V and 0 bases from J, with 10 bases between. Per the germline V gene, CDR1 is SGHRS and CDR2 is YFSETQ. The CDR3 is 15 residues long.

In this sample, this clonotype is medium-sized (0.01 to 0.1%). The rearrangement uses TRBV20-1 and TRBJ1-2, with TRBD1 as a possible D gene (5 bases). Germline assignment: CDR1 DFQATT and CDR2 SNEGSKA (reference sequence). Trimming removed 3 bases at V and 6 bases at J, with 17 bases between. The CDR3 covers 14 residues. The CDR3 coding sequence is TGCAGTGCTAGCCCCCGGGGCGGCTTGGATGGCTACACCTTC. Protein: CSASPRGGLDGYTF.

This chain connects TRBV4-2 to TRBJ2-1, with 7 bases matching TRBD1. The V gene end was trimmed by 4 bases and the J gene end by 10 bases; junction bases not matched to a gene: 7. This CDR3 comprises 13 residues. Germline CDR1 LGHNA, CDR2 YNFKEQ. The CDR3 DNA reads as TGTGCCAGCAGCCGAGAGGGGGCTGTAGAGCAGTTCTTC. This encodes CASSREGAVEQFF.

The J gene is TRBJ2-1, the V gene TRBV20-1; 11 positions match TRBD2. The V segment lost 0 bases and the J segment 8 bases; nucleotides outside the gene matches: 6. CDR1 is DFQATT, CDR2 SNEGSKA, per germline (reference sequence). The CDR3 consists of 15 residues. The CDR3 sequence is CSAREPSGGRDEQFF. The DNA of the CDR3 is TGCAGTGCTAGAGAACCTAGCGGGGGGCGAGATGAGCAGTTCTTC.

J is TRBJ2-7 and V is TRBV7-3; D perhaps matches TRBD2 (8 bases). This CDR3 is 17 amino acids long. In germline, CDR1 is SGHTA, CDR2 FQGTGA. Trimming removed 5 bases at V and 2 bases at J, with 22 bases between. The DNA of the CDR3 is TGTGCCAGCAGCCACCAGACTAGCGCCAGGGGGGCCTACGAGCAGTACTTC. This encodes CASSHQTSARGAYEQYF.

This clonotype was seen only a few times. This chain connects TRBV9 to TRBJ2-7; 11 bases match TRBD2. The length of the CDR3 is 16 residues. J lost 4 bases, V lost 1 base, and 7 bases had no gene match. In germline, CDR1 is SGDLS, CDR2 YYNGEE. This CDR3 is CASSVWLTSGKYEQYF. The CDR3 DNA reads as TGTGCCAGCAGCGTATGGCTGACTAGCGGGAAGTACGAGCAGTACTTC.

CDR3 sequence: CASSLENTIYF. As DNA, the CDR3 is TGTGCCAGCAGCTTAGAAAACACCATATATTTT. V gene TRBV7-9 combines with J gene TRBJ1-3; D remains ambiguous. Trimming stripped 1 base from V and 6 bases from J, with 1 base between. The CDR3 has 11 amino acids. Germline V gives CDR1 SEHNR, CDR2 FQNEAQ (reference sequence).

The J gene is TRBJ2-2, the V gene TRBV2; 14 nucleotides match TRBD2. This CDR3 has 15 amino acids. V shed 10 bases, J shed 6 bases, and the junction held 7 bases outside the gene matches. CDR1 and CDR2 from the germline V gene are SNHLY and FYNNEI. The CDR3 here is CATGTSGSPAGELFF. CDR3 nucleotide sequence: TGTGCCACCGGGACTAGCGGGAGCCCGGCCGGGGAGCTGTTTTTT. Full variable domain (missing parts from reference TRBV2 and TRBJ2-2): EPEVTQTPSHQVTQMGQEVILRCVPISNHLYFYWYRQILGQKVEFLVSFYNNEISEKSEIFDDQFSVERPDGSNFTLKIRSTKLEDSAMYFCATGTSGSPAGELFFGEGSRLTVL.

A note on this clonotype: The limits of the CDR3 on the DNA are not certain, so only TCRdb's listed CDR3 is given. V gene TRBV7-3 combines with J gene TRBJ2-5; the DNA was not compared with TRBD2, the D call given in the table. The CDR3 is 22 amino acids long, termini counted. Germline CDR1 and CDR2: SGHTA and FQGTGA. The CDR3 reads CASSFYICSARELAGGWQTQYF.